This T cell receptor beta chain was profiled in a study of blood T cell repertoires in COVID-19. Overall study context: There were acute and convalescent COVID-19 samples, and they came from the United States, Italy and Spain. T cells, B-cell-depleted T cells, or PBMCs provided the cDNA or gDNA that served as material.

In the authors' methods: Using reference gene primer amplification, nucleated cell counts were estimated. Repertoires were generated with immunoSEQ multiplex PCR, while TCRdb's copy carries only in-frame clones and drops some. The V and J calls and the clone size are those of that table, but D and trimming were determined from the DNA. The table lists about 62,000 clones, approximately 88% of them singletons. This TCR derives from a human donor in a cohort sampled during active COVID-19. The material sequenced was peripheral blood.

This CDR3 reads CASSFLTLDNANEQFF. CDR3 DNA: TGTGCCAGCAGCTTTCTTACCCTCGACAATGCCAATGAGCAGTTCTTC. This rearrangement joins TRBV5-4 to TRBJ2-1, with D unresolved. Germline-derived CDR1 and CDR2 are SGHNT and YYREEE (reference sequence). CDR3 length: 16 amino acids. Trimming pared 2 bases from V and 6 bases from J, leaving 18 bases between.